The rows below give T cell receptor beta chains drawn from one sample of a study of blood T cell repertoires in COVID-19. TCRdb's copy holds only in-frame clones and misses some; the assay was immunoSEQ multiplex PCR. The sample comprises 55,000 to 70,000 clones, 87% of which are singletons, and roughly a tenth rests with the top ten. Material: peripheral blood. Receptors were obtained from a woman younger than 35 with acute or convalescent COVID-19. Both conserved end residues are part of each CDR3. The D gene is left open where the match is weak. Rows may omit the clone size; those that give it use once, few, many or a size class.

D	V	J	size	CDR3	DNA
.	TRBV2	TRBJ2-4	.	CASTTGEGLAKNIQYF	TGTGCCAGCACGACAGGGGAGGGCCTAGCCAAAAACATTCAGTACTTC
TRBD1	TRBV4-1	TRBJ1-2	.	CASSQDKGRDSSGYTF	TGCGCCAGCAGCCAAGATAAGGGGCGGGACAGCTCTGGCTACACCTTC
.	TRBV9	TRBJ1-1	.	CASSVEGGTEAFF	TGTGCCAGCAGCGTAGAAGGGGGCACTGAAGCTTTCTTT
.	TRBV5-1	TRBJ1-4	.	CASSFEAEGANEKLFF	TGCGCCAGCAGCTTCGAGGCGGAAGGGGCTAATGAAAAACTGTTTTTT
.	TRBV5-5	TRBJ1-4	.	CASSPVEIDSTNEKLFF	TGTGCCAGCAGCCCGGTCGAGATTGATTCAACTAATGAAAAACTGTTTTTT
TRBD2	TRBV6-2/TRBV6-3	TRBJ2-7	.	CASSYSRPSGKFGEQYF	TGTGCCAGCAGTTACTCTCGTCCTAGCGGGAAGTTCGGCGAGCAGTACTTC
TRBD1	TRBV18	TRBJ1-4	.	CASSHGQGTTNEKLFF	TGTGCCAGCTCACACGGACAGGGAACAACTAATGAAAAACTGTTTTTT
.	TRBV7-8	TRBJ2-1	.	CASSPTRTTRPDNEQFF	TGTGCCAGCAGCCCAACGCGCACTACCCGACCGGACAATGAGCAGTTCTTC
.	TRBV7-9	TRBJ2-1	.	CASSSTVQGQFF	TGTGCCAGCAGCTCCACCGTGCAGGGGCAGTTCTTC
TRBD1	TRBV7-9	TRBJ2-7	.	CASSLVGTAYEQYF	TGTGCCAGCAGCTTAGTAGGGACAGCCTACGAGCAGTACTTC
.	TRBV12-5	TRBJ1-2	.	CASGSGLESYGYTF	TGTGCTAGTGGTTCAGGACTGGAGAGTTATGGCTACACCTTC
TRBD1	TRBV5-6	TRBJ1-4	.	CASSSTTGVREKLFF	TGTGCCAGCAGCTCAACGACAGGGGTTAGGGAAAAACTGTTTTTT
.	TRBV6-5	TRBJ1-1	once	CASTFLGGVTEAFF	TGTGCCAGCACCTTCCTAGGCGGGGTCACTGAAGCTTTCTTT
.	TRBV6-2/TRBV6-3	TRBJ1-5	.	CASSYSAGQPQHF	TGTGCCAGCAGTTACTCGGCGGGTCAGCCCCAGCATTTT
.	TRBV7-9	TRBJ1-6	.	CASSSQDNSPLHF	TGTGCCAGCAGCTCCCAGGATAATTCACCCCTCCACTTT
TRBD1	TRBV30	TRBJ1-5	.	CAWGTGGNQPQHF	TGTGCCTGGGGGACAGGGGGCAATCAGCCCCAGCATTTT
.	TRBV19	TRBJ1-2	.	CASSLGTRDNYGYTF	TGTGCCAGTAGCCTCGGGACTCGTGATAACTATGGCTACACCTTC
TRBD1	TRBV19	TRBJ1-3	few	CASSNNRGPGNTIYF	TGTGCCAGTAGTAATAACAGGGGGCCCGGAAACACCATATATTTT
.	TRBV29-1	TRBJ2-6	.	CSVRTSGAGANVLTF	TGCAGCGTTCGAACTTCAGGGGCTGGGGCCAACGTCCTGACTTTC
TRBD1	TRBV5-6	TRBJ2-3	.	CASSGSQGRSTDTQYF	TGTGCCAGCAGCGGCTCACAGGGGCGCAGCACAGATACGCAGTATTTT
.	TRBV5-1	TRBJ2-7	.	CASSSQTSSYEQYF	TGCGCCAGCAGCTCCCAGACTAGCTCCTACGAGCAGTACTTC
TRBD1	TRBV6-1	TRBJ2-7	.	CASSDTGTGVYEQYF	TGTGCCAGCAGTGATACCGGGACAGGGGTCTACGAGCAGTACTTC
TRBD1	TRBV29-1	TRBJ1-5	.	CSVATGVSNQPQHF	TGCAGCGTAGCGACAGGGGTGAGCAATCAGCCCCAGCATTTT
.	TRBV27	TRBJ1-1	.	CASSLQVNTEAFF	TGTGCCAGCAGTTTACAGGTGAACACTGAAGCTTTCTTT
.	TRBV30	TRBJ2-3	.	CAWSVRGGASGTQYF	TGTGCCTGGAGTGTACGAGGGGGGGCTAGTGGTACGCAGTATTTT